This is a list of T cell receptor beta chains from one sample in a study of regulatory T cells in long-lasting Graves disease. Each CDR3 protein is one row after TCRdb ran MiXCR on the multiplex PCR reads. The top ten hold roughly 41% of the sample, which has hundreds of thousands of distinct CDR3 sequences, around 30% seen once. The input for sequencing was peripheral blood mononuclear cells (PBMCs), taken when the disease was refractory, from a patient treated with antithyroid drugs. These receptors originate from a female donor with Graves disease. Both conserved end residues are part of each CDR3. Each record gives: V gene, J gene, CDR3 protein.

V: TRBV29-1; J: TRBJ2-7; CDR3: CSASGTGYYEQYF
V: TRBV20-1; J: TRBJ2-2; CDR3: CSARDFNRDTGELFF
V: TRBV9; J: TRBJ2-5; CDR3: CASSVEQGTQGETQYF
V: TRBV6-1; J: TRBJ2-7; CDR3: CASRNWVGEQYF
V: TRBV5-1; J: TRBJ2-3; CDR3: CASSYDRDRSTDTQYF
V: TRBV6-1; J: TRBJ1-1; CDR3: CASSEWGERNTEAFF
V: TRBV4-1; J: TRBJ1-2; CDR3: CASSQERRGDGYTF
V: TRBV5-5; J: TRBJ2-3; CDR3: CASSGRRMSDTQYF
V: TRBV6-1; J: TRBJ2-7; CDR3: CASSNVARGEQYF
V: TRBV7-9; J: TRBJ2-7; CDR3: CASSRAEPYEQYF
V: TRBV5-1; J: TRBJ2-7; CDR3: CASSFGTSGSAYYEQYF
V: TRBV30; J: TRBJ1-1; CDR3: CAWTRDRRRTEAFF
V: TRBV7-9; J: TRBJ1-2; CDR3: CASSPARLDYGYTF
V: TRBV30; J: TRBJ1-5; CDR3: CAWSRTDNQPQHF
V: TRBV29-1; J: TRBJ1-4; CDR3: CSVEDGTGSNEKLFF
V: TRBV28; J: TRBJ2-5; CDR3: CASSFGSGTRETQYF
V: TRBV7-3; J: TRBJ2-3; CDR3: CASSRLAGAADTQYF
V: TRBV5-6; J: TRBJ1-2; CDR3: CASSPGTAYSPGYTF
V: TRBV29-1; J: TRBJ1-1; CDR3: CSVGRAVNTEAFF
V: TRBV28; J: TRBJ1-3; CDR3: CATYRGLSSGNTIYF
V: TRBV6-1; J: TRBJ1-1; CDR3: CASSWGRSAFF
V: TRBV5-1; J: TRBJ2-7; CDR3: CASSSTSGARYF
V: TRBV2; J: TRBJ1-6; CDR3: CASTRGSSYNSPLHF
V: TRBV28; J: TRBJ1-5; CDR3: CASSTSKNQPQHF
V: TRBV7-2; J: TRBJ1-1; CDR3: CASSLESQGVNTEAFF
V: TRBV19; J: TRBJ1-5; CDR3: CASSIGRHSNQPQHF
V: TRBV29-1; J: TRBJ2-3; CDR3: CSVDALQGVLADTQYF
V: TRBV12-3/TRBV12-4; J: TRBJ2-5; CDR3: CASSLIGETQYF
V: TRBV2; J: TRBJ1-5; CDR3: CASRDDRGEQPQHF
V: TRBV6-1; J: TRBJ2-1; CDR3: CAHSGTSYNEQFF
V: TRBV11-2; J: TRBJ1-1; CDR3: CASSLRTRYTEAFF
V: TRBV10-2; J: TRBJ2-7; CDR3: CASSESFKYGSSYEQYF
V: TRBV29-1; J: TRBJ2-7; CDR3: CSVGGRPGQTSEQYF
V: TRBV7-8; J: TRBJ1-5; CDR3: CASSLDKGLVSSNQPQHF
V: TRBV12-3/TRBV12-4; J: TRBJ2-2; CDR3: CASRPMMTSGRGNTGELFF
V: TRBV30; J: TRBJ1-1; CDR3: CAWSVMGNTEAFF
V: TRBV5-1; J: TRBJ1-2; CDR3: CASSPRDNSYGYTF
V: TRBV6-1; J: TRBJ2-7; CDR3: CAGSPTSYEQYF
V: TRBV28; J: TRBJ1-6; CDR3: CASSYWDYSPLHF
V: TRBV28; J: TRBJ2-7; CDR3: CASSFPPPGTGDYEQYF
V: TRBV7-9; J: TRBJ1-2; CDR3: CASSSTSGGLSYGYTF
V: TRBV10-3; J: TRBJ1-2; CDR3: CAISETYSWGYTF
V: TRBV2; J: TRBJ2-7; CDR3: CASSSPPLEQYF
V: TRBV12-3/TRBV12-4; J: TRBJ1-6; CDR3: CASSYTSDSYNSPLHF
V: TRBV5-1; J: TRBJ1-1; CDR3: CASSFGQGRGNTEAFF
V: TRBV3-1; J: TRBJ2-5; CDR3: CASSQEGKERAPQKTQYF
V: TRBV14; J: TRBJ2-5; CDR3: CASSQEGSGHTF
V: TRBV6-1; J: TRBJ1-2; CDR3: CASTPGEGNAGYGYTF
V: TRBV28; J: TRBJ1-5; CDR3: CASSFEQGASNQPQHF
V: TRBV6-1; J: TRBJ1-1; CDR3: CASSGTGDIGMRTEAFF
V: TRBV3-1; J: TRBJ2-2; CDR3: CASSQSAATGELFF
V: TRBV29-1; J: TRBJ1-2; CDR3: CSVGSDRSYGYTF
V: TRBV30; J: TRBJ1-6; CDR3: CAWSDSNSPLHF
V: TRBV7-2; J: TRBJ1-5; CDR3: CASSYREYGNQPQHF
V: TRBV14; J: TRBJ1-1; CDR3: CASSRDTTEAFF